This T cell receptor beta chain was identified during a study of blood T cells in healthy people across ages. V gave up 2 bases and J gave up 5 bases, with 19 bases separating them. The CDR3 runs to 16 residues. Germline CDR1 MNHEY, CDR2 SMNVEV (reference sequence). A sample-barcoded 5' primer and a J-beta primer mix were used in a second PCR of roughly 7 to 12 cycles. TCRdb reanalysed the 5' RACE reads using MiXCR and keeps one entry per CDR3 protein. The data contain over 1,200,000 distinct CDR3 sequences, around 59% of them singletons. The specimen was blood. This chain connects TRBV27 to TRBJ2-7; weak D call: TRBD1 (5 bases). This TCR came from a man aged 18 to 35 in good health. This CDR3 is CASSLSIGAGNHEQYF. In DNA form, the CDR3 reads TGTGCCAGCAGTTTAAGTATTGGGGCAGGGAACCACGAGCAGTACTTC.